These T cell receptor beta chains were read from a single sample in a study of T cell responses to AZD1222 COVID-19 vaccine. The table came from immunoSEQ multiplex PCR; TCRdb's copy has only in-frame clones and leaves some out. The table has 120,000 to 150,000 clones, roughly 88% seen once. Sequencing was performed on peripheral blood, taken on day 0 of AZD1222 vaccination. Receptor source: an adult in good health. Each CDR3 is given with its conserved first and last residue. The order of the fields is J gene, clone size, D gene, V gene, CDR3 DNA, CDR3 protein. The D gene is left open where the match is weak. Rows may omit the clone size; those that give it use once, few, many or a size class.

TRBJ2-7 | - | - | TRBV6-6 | TGTGCCAGCAGTTATTTCGGGACCGGGGGAGGAGTGCAGTACTTC | CASSYFGTGGGVQYF
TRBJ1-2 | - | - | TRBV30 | TGTGCCTGGAGATTTGCGGGGGTTCGAGGCTACACCTTC | CAWRFAGVRGYTF
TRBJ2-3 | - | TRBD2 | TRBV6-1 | TGTGCCAGCAGTGACCTTCGGACTAGCGGCGCAGATACGCAGTATTTT | CASSDLRTSGADTQYF
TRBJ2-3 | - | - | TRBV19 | TGTGCCAGTAGTATAGAGCTGCATACGCAGTATTTT | CASSIELHTQYF
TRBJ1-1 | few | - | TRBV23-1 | TGCGCCAGCAGTTCAGGGGACCCGAACCGGAACACTGAAGCTTTCTTT | CASSSGDPNRNTEAFF
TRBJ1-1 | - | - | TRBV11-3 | TGTGCCAGCAGGATGCTAGGGGCCACTGAAGCTTTCTTT | CASRMLGATEAFF
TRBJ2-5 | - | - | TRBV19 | TGTGCCAGTAGTTCCGGTGCGCTAATCCAAGAGACCCAGTACTTC | CASSSGALIQETQYF
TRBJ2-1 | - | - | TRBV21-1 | TGTGCCAGCAGCAAAAAAAAACTCGTACGGGTACCCCCTACCTATGAGCAGTTCTTC | CASSKKKLVRVPPTYEQFF
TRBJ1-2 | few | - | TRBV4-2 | TGTGCCAGCAGGGGCTCGGAAGCTAACTATGGCTACACCTTC | CASRGSEANYGYTF
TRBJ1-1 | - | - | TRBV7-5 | TGTGCCAGAAGCTTCCGGGACAGGGGGCAAACTGAAGCTTTCTTT | CARSFRDRGQTEAFF
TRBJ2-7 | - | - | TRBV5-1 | TGCGCCAGCAGCTTGGGGCCCATGCAAGTCTACGAGCAGTACTTC | CASSLGPMQVYEQYF
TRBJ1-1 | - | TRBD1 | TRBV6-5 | TGTGCCAGCACCACCGGGACAGGGGCTGAAGCTTTCTTT | CASTTGTGAEAFF
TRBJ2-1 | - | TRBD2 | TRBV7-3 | TGTGCCAGCAGCCCCAGGCGGGGGTACAATGAGCAGTTCTTC | CASSPRRGYNEQFF
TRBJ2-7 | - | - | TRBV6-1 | TGTGCCAGCAGTGAAGGGCCGGGGGAGCAGTACTTC | CASSEGPGEQYF
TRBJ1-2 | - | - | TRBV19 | TGTGCCAGTAGTCCTGGACAGACTAACTATGGCTACACCTTC | CASSPGQTNYGYTF